This T cell receptor (beta chain) was sequenced for a study of T-cell memory formation after mild COVID-19. One entry per CDR3 protein results from TCRdb running MiXCR on the 5' RACE reads. The sample holds 40,000 to 45,000 distinct CDR3 sequences, 7.3% seen once. This clonotype showed up just a few times. The V and J ends lost 5 bases and 9 bases respectively, with 17 bases between them. Germline V CDR1 and CDR2: MNHEY, SVGAGI. This CDR3 has 14 amino acids. The chain couples TRBV6-5 to TRBJ1-5; D perhaps matches TRBD1 (5 bases). The clonotype comes from a man younger than 30 who had mild COVID-19 (a few samples of this study predate the infection). Cell type and time point are not known. The sample comprised PBMCs or a T cell subset sorted from them (not recorded which). CDR3 coding DNA: TGTGCCAGCAGTCCGGGACTGAGGTTTTGGCCCCAGCATTTT. Translating it yields CASSPGLRFWPQHF.